The clone carrying this T cell receptor beta chain was picked up one time. These data come from a study of blood T cell repertoires in COVID-19. Whole-study context: Specimens from acute and convalescent COVID-19 originated in the United States, Italy and Spain. Nucleic acid was either cDNA or gDNA, and it came from T cells, B-cell-depleted T cells, or PBMCs.

Between the trimmed V and J ends, which lost 1 base and 2 bases, there was a span of 9 bases. The length of the CDR3 is 14 residues. CDR1 is LGHDT and CDR2 is YNNKEL in the germline V gene (reference sequence). In the original processing: For nucleated cells, counts were estimated from reference gene primer amplification. Profiling relied on immunoSEQ multiplex PCR, and the TCRdb table lists in-frame clones only, not all of them. Clonal size and the V and J genes are those of that table, whereas D and trimming came from the DNA. The sample carries fewer than 250,000 clones, roughly 86% recorded once.

The chain recombines TRBV3-1 (or the pseudogene TRBV3-2) with TRBJ2-7; possible D gene TRBD2, 5 bases. The specimen was peripheral blood. This clonotype originated in a woman aged 40 to 50 with acute or convalescent COVID-19. The CDR3 loop reads CASSQGGSPYEQYF. The DNA of the CDR3 is TGTGCCAGCAGCCAAGGCGGGTCCCCCTACGAGCAGTACTTC.